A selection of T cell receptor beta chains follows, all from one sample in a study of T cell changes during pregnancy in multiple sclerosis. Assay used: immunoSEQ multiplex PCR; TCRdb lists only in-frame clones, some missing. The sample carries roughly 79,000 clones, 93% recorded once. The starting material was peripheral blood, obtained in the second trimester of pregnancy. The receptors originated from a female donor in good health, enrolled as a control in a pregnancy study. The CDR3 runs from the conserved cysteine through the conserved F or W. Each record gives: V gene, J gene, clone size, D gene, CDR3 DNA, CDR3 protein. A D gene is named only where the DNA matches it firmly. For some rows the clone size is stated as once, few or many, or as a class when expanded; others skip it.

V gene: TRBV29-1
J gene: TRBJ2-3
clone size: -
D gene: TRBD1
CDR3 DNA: TGCAGCGGTGGGACAGGGAGGCATACGCAGTATTTT
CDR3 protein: CSGGTGRHTQYF

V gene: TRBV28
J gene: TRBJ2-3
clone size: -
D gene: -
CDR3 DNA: TGTGCCAGCAGTTTAAGCAGGGTGGCAGATACGCAGTATTTT
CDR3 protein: CASSLSRVADTQYF

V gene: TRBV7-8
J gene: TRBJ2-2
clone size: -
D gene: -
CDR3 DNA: TGTGCCAGCAGCCCACGGCGGGTACAGGGTCGCACCGGGGAGCTGTTTTTT
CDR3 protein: CASSPRRVQGRTGELFF

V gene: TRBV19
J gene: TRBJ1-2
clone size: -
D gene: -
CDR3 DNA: TGTGCCAGTAGTAGGGCAACAGGGTATTCTGGGGGCTACACCTTC
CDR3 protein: CASSRATGYSGGYTF

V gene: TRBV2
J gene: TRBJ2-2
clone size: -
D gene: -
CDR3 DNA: TGTGCCAGCAGTGAAGTTGAGGCCGGGGAGCTGTTTTTT
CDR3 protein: CASSEVEAGELFF

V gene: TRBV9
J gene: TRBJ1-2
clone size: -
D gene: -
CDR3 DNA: TGTGCCAGCAGCGTAGCCAGGGCAGGGTCTTACTATGGCTACACCTTC
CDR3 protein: CASSVARAGSYYGYTF

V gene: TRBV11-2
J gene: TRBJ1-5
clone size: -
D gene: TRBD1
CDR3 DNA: TGTGCCAGCAGCTTAGCAGGGGGTGGCAATCAGCCCCAGCATTTT
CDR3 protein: CASSLAGGGNQPQHF

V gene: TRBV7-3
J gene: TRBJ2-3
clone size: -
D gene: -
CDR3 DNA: TGTGCCAGCAGCCGGACTAGCACAGATACGCAGTATTTT
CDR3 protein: CASSRTSTDTQYF

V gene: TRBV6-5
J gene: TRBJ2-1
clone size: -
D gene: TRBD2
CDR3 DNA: TGTGCCAGCAGTTGGGAGGGACTAGCGTTTCGTGAGCAGTTCTTC
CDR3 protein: CASSWEGLAFREQFF

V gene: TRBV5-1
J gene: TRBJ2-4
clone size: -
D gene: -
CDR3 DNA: TGCGCCAGCAGCTTGAGGGGGGGGAACATTCAGTACTTC
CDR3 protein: CASSLRGGNIQYF

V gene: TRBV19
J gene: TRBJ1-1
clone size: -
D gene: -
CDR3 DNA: TGTGCCAGTAGTATAGGGGGCACAGGGCGCACTGAAGCTTTCTTT
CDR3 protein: CASSIGGTGRTEAFF

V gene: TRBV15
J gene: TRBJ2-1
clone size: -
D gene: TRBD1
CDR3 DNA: TGTGCCACCACTCCTGGGGACAGTTCCTACAATGAGCAGTTCTTC
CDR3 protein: CATTPGDSSYNEQFF

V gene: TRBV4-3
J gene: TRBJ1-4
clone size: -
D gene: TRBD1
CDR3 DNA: TGCGCCAGCAGCCAAGTCGGGACACAGGGGGAAAAACTGTTTTTT
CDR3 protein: CASSQVGTQGEKLFF

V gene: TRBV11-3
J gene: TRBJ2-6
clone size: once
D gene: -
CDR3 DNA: TGTGCCAGCAGCTTAGCGGCAGGCGGGGCCGTCCTGACTTTC
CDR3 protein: CASSLAAGGAVLTF

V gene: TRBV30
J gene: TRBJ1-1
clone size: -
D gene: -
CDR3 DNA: TGTGCCTGGCGAATGTCTGGCGGGATCACTGAAGCTTTCTTT
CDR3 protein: CAWRMSGGITEAFF

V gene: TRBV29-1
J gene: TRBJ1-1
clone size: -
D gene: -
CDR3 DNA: TGCAGCGTCATCCCCTATATCCGGAACACTGAAGCTTTCTTT
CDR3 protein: CSVIPYIRNTEAFF

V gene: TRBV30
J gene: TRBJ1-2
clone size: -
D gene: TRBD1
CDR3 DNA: TGTGCCTGGCTAGACTCTGGGACAGGCCGCGGCTACACCTTC
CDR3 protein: CAWLDSGTGRGYTF

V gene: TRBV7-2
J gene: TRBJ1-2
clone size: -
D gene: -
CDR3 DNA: TGTGCCAGCAGCTTAGACAGGGTCTCTGAGGTCTATGGCTACACCTTC
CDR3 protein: CASSLDRVSEVYGYTF

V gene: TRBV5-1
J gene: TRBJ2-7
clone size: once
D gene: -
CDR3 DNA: TGCGCCAGCAGCCAGACCGGGGGCTCCTACGAGCAGTACTTC
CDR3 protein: CASSQTGGSYEQYF

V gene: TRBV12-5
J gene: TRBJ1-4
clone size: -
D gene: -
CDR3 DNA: TGTGCTAGTGGTTTGGTAATAACAGGGTCGGCTAATGAAAAACTGTTTTTT
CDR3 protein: CASGLVITGSANEKLFF

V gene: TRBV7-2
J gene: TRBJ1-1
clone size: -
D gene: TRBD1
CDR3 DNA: TGTGCCAGCAGCTTAGCTCGGCCAGGGGGAGGAGCTTTCTTT
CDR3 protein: CASSLARPGGGAFF

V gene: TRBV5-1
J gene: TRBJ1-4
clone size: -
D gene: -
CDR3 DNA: TGCGCCAGCAGCTTGGGGCAGGTGGCGACTAATGAAAAACTGTTTTTT
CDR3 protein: CASSLGQVATNEKLFF

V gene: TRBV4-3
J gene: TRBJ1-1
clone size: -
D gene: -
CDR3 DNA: TGCGCCAGCAGCCCAGGGACTATGAACACTGAAGCTTTCTTT
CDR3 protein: CASSPGTMNTEAFF

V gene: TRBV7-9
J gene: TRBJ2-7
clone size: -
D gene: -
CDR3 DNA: TGTGCCAGCAGCTTAGCGCGCGGGCCAGTCCGGGATTCCTACGAGCAGTACTTC
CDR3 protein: CASSLARGPVRDSYEQYF

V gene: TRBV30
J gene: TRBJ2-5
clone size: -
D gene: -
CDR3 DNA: TGTGCCTGGAGTAGGGGCAGGGAGACCCAGTACTTC
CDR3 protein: CAWSRGRETQYF

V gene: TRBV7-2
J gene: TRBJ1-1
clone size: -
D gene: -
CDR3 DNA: TGTGCCAGCAGCTTAGCGCGGGGGACTGAAGCTTTCTTT
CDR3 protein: CASSLARGTEAFF

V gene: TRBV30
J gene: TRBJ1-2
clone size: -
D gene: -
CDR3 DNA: TGTGCCTGGAGCCCGCTACAGGGCTACACCTTC
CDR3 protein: CAWSPLQGYTF

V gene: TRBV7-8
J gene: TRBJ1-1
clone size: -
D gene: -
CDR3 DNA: TGTGCCAGCAGCTTATCGGGAAACACTGAAGCTTTCTTT
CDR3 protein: CASSLSGNTEAFF

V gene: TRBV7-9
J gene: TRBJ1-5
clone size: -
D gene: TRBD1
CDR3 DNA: TGTGCCAGCAGCTTATCCTCGACAGGGAATCAGCCCCAGCATTTT
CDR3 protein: CASSLSSTGNQPQHF

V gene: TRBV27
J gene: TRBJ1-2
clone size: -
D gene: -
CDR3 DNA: TGTGCCAGCAGTAAGTTCGGGGAGAACTATGGCTACACCTTC
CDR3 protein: CASSKFGENYGYTF

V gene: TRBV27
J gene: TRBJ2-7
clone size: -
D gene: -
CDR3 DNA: TGTGCCAGCAGTTTATCGCGGGTAGGCCCCTACGAGCAGTACTTC
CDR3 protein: CASSLSRVGPYEQYF

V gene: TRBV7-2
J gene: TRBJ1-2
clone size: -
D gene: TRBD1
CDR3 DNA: TGTGCCAGCAGCTTGGGACAGACCTATGGCTACACCTTC
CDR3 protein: CASSLGQTYGYTF

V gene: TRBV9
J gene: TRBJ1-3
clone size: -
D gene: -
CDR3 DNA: TGTGCCAGCAGCGTAGCCCAGGTCTCTGGAAACACCATATATTTT
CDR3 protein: CASSVAQVSGNTIYF

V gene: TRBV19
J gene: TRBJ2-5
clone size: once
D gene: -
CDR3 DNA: TGTGCCAGTAGTATTAGTTTAACTAGCCTACAAGAGACCCAGTACTTC
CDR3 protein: CASSISLTSLQETQYF

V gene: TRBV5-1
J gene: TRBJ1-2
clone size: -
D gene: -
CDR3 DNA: TGCGCCAGCAGGGGAGACCCGACCGGCTATGGCTACACCTTC
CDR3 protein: CASRGDPTGYGYTF

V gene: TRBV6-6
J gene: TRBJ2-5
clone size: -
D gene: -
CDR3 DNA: TGTGCCAGCCGAGAAGAGACCCAGTACTTC
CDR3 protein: CASREETQYF

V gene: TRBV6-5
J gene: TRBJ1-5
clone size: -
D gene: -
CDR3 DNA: TGTGCCTCCAAGCCAGGGTACAATCAGCCCCAGCATTTT
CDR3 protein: CASKPGYNQPQHF

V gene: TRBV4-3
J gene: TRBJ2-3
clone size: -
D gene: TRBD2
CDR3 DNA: TGCGCCAGCAGCCAATCCCCTAGCGGGGAAGATACGCAGTATTTT
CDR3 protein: CASSQSPSGEDTQYF

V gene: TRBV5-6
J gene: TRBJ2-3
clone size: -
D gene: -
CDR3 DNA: TGTGCCAGCAGCTACGGACAAGGCACAGATACGCAGTATTTT
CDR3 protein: CASSYGQGTDTQYF

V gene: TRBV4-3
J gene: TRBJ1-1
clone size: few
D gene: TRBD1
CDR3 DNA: TGCGCCAGCAGCCAAGGGACAGGGAAGAACACTGAAGCTTTCTTT
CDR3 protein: CASSQGTGKNTEAFF

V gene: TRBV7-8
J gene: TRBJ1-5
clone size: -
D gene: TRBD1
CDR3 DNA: TGTGCCAGCAGCTTAGATGAGGGACAGGCGAATCAGCCCCAGCATTTT
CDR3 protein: CASSLDEGQANQPQHF

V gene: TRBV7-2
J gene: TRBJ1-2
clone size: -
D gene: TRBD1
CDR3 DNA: TGTGCCAGCAGCCCCGGACAGGGTAGAAGCTACACCTTC
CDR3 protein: CASSPGQGRSYTF

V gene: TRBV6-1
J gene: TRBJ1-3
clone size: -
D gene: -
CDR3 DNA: TGTGCCAGCAGTGCGACAGCTAGCTCTGGAAACACCATATATTTT
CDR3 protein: CASSATASSGNTIYF

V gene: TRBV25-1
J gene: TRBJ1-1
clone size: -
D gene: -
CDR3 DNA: TGTGCCAGCAGGCAGATCGGGGAGACTGAAGCTTTCTTT
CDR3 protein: CASRQIGETEAFF

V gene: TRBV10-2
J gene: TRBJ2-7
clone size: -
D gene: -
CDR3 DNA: TGCGCCAGCAGTGATATTGGCAGAACCTACGAGCAGTACTTC
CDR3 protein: CASSDIGRTYEQYF

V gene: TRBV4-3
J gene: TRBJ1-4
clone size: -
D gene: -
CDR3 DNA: TGCGCCAGCAGCCAAACAGGGTCAGGCGAAAAACTGTTTTTT
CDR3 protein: CASSQTGSGEKLFF

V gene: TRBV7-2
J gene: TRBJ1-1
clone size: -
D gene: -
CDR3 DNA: TGTGCCAGCAGCGAAAGGGGGGGCTTGGGAGCTTTCTTT
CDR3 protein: CASSERGGLGAFF

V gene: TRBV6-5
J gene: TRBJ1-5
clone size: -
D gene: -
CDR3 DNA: TGTGCCAGTAAGCCCTTCGGCGGGCCCCAGCATTTT
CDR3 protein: CASKPFGGPQHF

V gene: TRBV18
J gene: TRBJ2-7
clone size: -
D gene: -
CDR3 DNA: TGTGCCAGCTCATTTTCGGACGAGCAGTACTTC
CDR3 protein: CASSFSDEQYF

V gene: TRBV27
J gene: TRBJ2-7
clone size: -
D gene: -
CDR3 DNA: TGTGCCAGCAGTTTATCGGACAGTGCCTACGAGCAGTACTTC
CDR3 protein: CASSLSDSAYEQYF